These 29 T cell receptor beta chains share one sample of origin, sequenced in a study of control samples from healthy donors and cancer patients. Here immunoSEQ multiplex PCR was the method, and the copy in TCRdb shows in-frame clones only, minus some. The table has around 120,000 clones, over 90% seen once. Sequencing used blood. Receptors were obtained from a man aged 25-45 years in good health.

This chain joins TRBV14 and TRBJ2-7; D ambiguous. Trimming left V 0 bases short and J 5 bases short, with 14 bases between. The germline CDR1 and CDR2 sequences are SGHDN and FVKESK. This CDR3 spans 15 amino acids. The CDR3 DNA follows: TGTGCCAGCAGCCAAGAACAAGAAGGGTACCACGAGCAGTACTTC. This gives the protein CASSQEQEGYHEQYF.

The rearrangement joins TRBV6-5 to TRBJ1-6; 7 nucleotides agree with TRBD1. In germline, CDR1 is MNHEY, CDR2 SVGAGI. The CDR3 totals 15 residues. V lost 5 bases to trimming and J lost 6 bases; unmatched junction nucleotides: 7. CDR3 loop: CASSRTGAFNSPLHF. CDR3 sequence (DNA): TGTGCCAGCAGTCGAACAGGGGCCTTTAATTCACCCCTCCACTTT.

The chain joins TRBV2 to TRBJ1-2; D unresolved. Trimming took 1 base from V and 0 from J, leaving 18 bases between them. Germline values: CDR1 SNHLY, CDR2 FYNNEI. This CDR3 has 18 residues. CDR3 sequence reads: CASSEVAFVGRANYGYTF. DNA of the CDR3: TGTGCCAGCAGTGAAGTAGCGTTTGTAGGTCGAGCTAACTATGGCTACACCTTC.

This clone was observed once. J is TRBJ1-1 and V is TRBV4-1; D not certain. CDR1 and CDR2 (germline): MGHRA, YSYEKL. Deletions cut 0 bases from V and 5 bases from J, with 13 bases between. The CDR3 is 15 residues long. For the CDR3, the DNA is TGCGCCAGCAGCCAAGAAGCGAAGGGCGTGACTGAAGCTTTCTTT. Amino acid sequence: CASSQEAKGVTEAFF.

Comments on this clone: Other DNA sequences of this sample code for an identical CDR3. This chain joins TRBV28 and TRBJ2-5; D tentatively fits TRBD1 or TRBD2 (5 bases each). Per germline, CDR1 MDHEN and CDR2 SYDVKM. The length of the CDR3 is 11 residues. V shed 2 bases and J shed 8 bases, with 6 bases lying between them. This CDR3 reads CASSLGGTQYF. The CDR3 DNA sequence: TGTGCCAGCAGTTTAGGGGGAACCCAGTACTTC. The variable domain in full, completed from reference TRBV28 and TRBJ2-5, reads DVKVTQSSRYLVKRTGEKVFLECVQDMDHENMFWYRQDPGLGLRLIYFSYDVKMKEKGDIPEGYSVSREKKERFSLILESASTNQTSMYLCASSLGGTQYFGPGTRLLVL.

This sequence joins TRBV28 and TRBJ2-7, with a tentative D call TRBD2 (6 bases). With 7 bases removed from V and 0 bases from J, the gap between germline ends came to 25 bases. The CDR3 is 18 amino acids. Per germline, CDR1 MDHEN and CDR2 SYDVKM. Here the CDR3 reads CASTGAGSRLGSSYEQYF. The CDR3 DNA is TGTGCCAGCACGGGAGCGGGCAGCCGTCTCGGGAGCTCCTACGAGCAGTACTTC.

V usage is TRBV27 and J usage is TRBJ2-1, with a possible D match to TRBD1 (5 bases). The V gene lost 3 bases and the J gene lost 6 bases, with 12 bases spanning the gap. CDR3 length: 14 residues. Germline V lookup: CDR1 MNHEY, CDR2 SMNVEV (reference sequence). The CDR3, as DNA: TGTGCCAGCAGTTTTACCAGGGTCGGCAATGAGCAGTTCTTC. Amino acid sequence: CASSFTRVGNEQFF.

The chain combines TRBV9 with TRBJ1-2; D ambiguous. CDR1 SGDLS and CDR2 YYNGEE come from the germline V gene. The CDR3 contains 13 residues. Trimming removed 2 bases at V and 8 bases at J, with 13 bases between. The CDR3 protein is CASSVSWVKGYTF. CDR3 in DNA: TGTGCCAGCAGCGTCTCCTGGGTGAAGGGCTACACCTTC.

The chain carries TRBV5-1 and TRBJ2-3; no clear D. The germline gives CDR1 SGHRS, CDR2 YFSETQ. The CDR3 sequence is 13 residues long. With 3 bases removed from V and 1 base from J, the gap between germline ends came to 6 bases. For the CDR3, the DNA is TGCGCCAGCAGCTCTTTTGGCACAGATACGCAGTATTTT. Translation: CASSSFGTDTQYF.

J is TRBJ1-6 and V is TRBV6-5; no clear D. The CDR3 runs to 14 residues. V lost 6 bases and J lost 8, with 14 bases in between. In germline, CDR1 is MNHEY, CDR2 SVGAGI. Written as DNA, the CDR3 is TGTGCCAGCAGACCCCGACGGCCTGATTCACCCCTCCACTTT. Translation: CASRPRRPDSPLHF.

The J gene is TRBJ2-3, the V gene TRBV2, with D hard to call. The V end lost 3 bases, the J end lost 5 bases, and 6 bases lay between the germline ends. Germline-derived CDR1 and CDR2 are SNHLY and FYNNEI. CDR3 length: 12 amino acids. In nucleotides, the CDR3 is TGTGCCAGCAGTGACAGATTAGATACGCAGTATTTT. It is translated as CASSDRLDTQYF.

The V call is TRBV20-1, the J call TRBJ2-7; D might be TRBD1 (6 bases). V was shortened by 5 bases and J by 3 bases, with 8 bases between the two germline ends. The CDR3 runs 11 residues. Germline CDR1 DFQATT, CDR2 SNEGSKA (reference sequence). The DNA of the CDR3 is TGCAGTGCTGGGACACACTACGAGCAGTACGTC. This gives the protein CSAGTHYEQYV.

The chain has TRBV6-5 and TRBJ1-1; D is possibly TRBD1 (5 bases). Germline assignment: CDR1 MNHEY and CDR2 SVGAGI. The ends were cut back, 8 bases at V and 5 bases at J, with 12 bases in the middle. The CDR3 totals 12 residues. DNA for the CDR3: TGTGCCAGCCAAGTCGGGGCGACTGAAGCTTTCTTT. It codes for CASQVGATEAFF.

The chain links TRBV5-1 to TRBJ2-5; D perhaps matches TRBD1 (6 bases). CDR1 is SGHRS, CDR2 YFSETQ, per germline. The CDR3 covers 15 residues. With 3 bases removed from V and 5 bases from J, the gap between germline ends came to 17 bases. In DNA, the CDR3 is TGCGCCAGCAGCTCAAACAGGGAGCGAGGGGAGACCCAGTACTTC. As protein: CASSSNRERGETQYF.

The chain employs TRBV9 and TRBJ1-5; TRBD1 matches 7 bases. Germline V gene sequence: CDR1 SGDLS, CDR2 YYNGEE. The CDR3 covers 13 residues. V trimming: 4 bases; J trimming: 9 bases; junction bases outside the gene matches: 7. Here the CDR3 DNA reads TGTGCCAGCAGCCCCCCAGGGGGTCGGCCCCAGCATTTT. It yields the protein CASSPPGGRPQHF.

The V call is TRBV4-1, the J call TRBJ1-1; D unclear. Germline V CDR1 and CDR2: MGHRA, YSYEKL. Trimming stripped 2 bases from V and 4 bases from J, with 14 bases between. The CDR3 is made up of 15 amino acids. CDR3 DNA sequence: TGCGCCAGCAGCCAAACATCCCTGGGGTTCACTGAAGCTTTCTTT. Translated, it gives CASSQTSLGFTEAFF.

V and J are TRBV4-1 and TRBJ1-4, with D unclear. Trimming removed 4 bases from V and 7 bases from J, with 22 bases in between. Germline V gene lookup returns CDR1 MGHRA and CDR2 YSYEKL. The CDR3 is 17 amino acids. In DNA form, the CDR3 reads TGCGCCAGCAGCCCCGTCCAGGCCACCCTTTCTGGTGAAAAACTGTTTTTT. It is translated as CASSPVQATLSGEKLFF.

This clone has more than one count but fewer than ten. The rearrangement uses TRBV5-6 and TRBJ2-5, with 7 positions matching TRBD2. In germline, CDR1 is SGHDT, CDR2 YYEEEE. Trimming took 4 bases from V and 1 from J; bases not matched to a gene: 7. This CDR3 comprises 15 residues. The CDR3 coding sequence is TGTGCCAGCAGCAAGCGGGGAACTTCCCAAGAGACCCAGTACTTC. The encoded protein is CASSKRGTSQETQYF.

The chain is built from TRBV12-3 or TRBV12-4 and TRBJ1-4; D gene unclear. The CDR3 runs 13 residues. V gave up 11 bases and J gave up 2 bases, with 12 bases separating them. The CDR3 sequence is CACVKATNEKLFF. Written as DNA, the CDR3 is TGTGCCTGCGTCAAAGCGACTAATGAAAAACTGTTTTTT.

This chain links TRBV7-2 with TRBJ1-6, with TRBD1 matching 8 bases. Germline CDR1 is SGHTA and CDR2 is FQGNSA. The V gene end was trimmed by 4 bases and the J gene end by 12 bases; junction bases not matched to a gene: 14. This CDR3 region has 16 residues. The CDR3 region is CASSSNAGQGAGPLHF. CDR3 bases: TGTGCCAGCAGCTCAAACGCGGGGCAGGGGGCGGGACCCCTCCACTTT.

The chain is built from TRBV5-1 and TRBJ2-7; possibly TRBD1 or TRBD2 for D (5 bases each). V lost 6 bases and J lost 0, with 16 bases in between. Germline lookup yields CDR1 SGHRS and CDR2 YFSETQ. CDR3 length: 15 amino acids. CDR3 sequence (DNA): TGCGCCAGCACCCGGGACGGGCAGGGCTCCTACGAGCAGTACTTC. Translation gives CASTRDGQGSYEQYF.

The CDR3 here is CASSRPRQGVWVTYNEQFF. CDR3 DNA: TGCGCCAGCAGTCGCCCCCGACAGGGGGTTTGGGTTACCTACAATGAGCAGTTCTTC. V usage is TRBV23-1 and J usage is TRBJ2-1; 9 bases fit TRBD1. TRBV23-1 is labeled an ORF, and its function is uncertain. V lost 4 bases and J lost 2; bases outside the gene matches: 15. The CDR3 is 19 residues long.

The J gene is TRBJ1-6, the V gene TRBV18; no firm D call. CDR1 and CDR2 (germline): KGHSH, LQKENI. Trimming took 2 bases from V and 10 from J, leaving 30 bases between them. This CDR3 has 20 amino acids. CDR3 sequence (DNA): TGTGCCAGCTCACCAATAACCCCCGTGGGTACCGCCCCAGGAGGATCACCCCTCCACTTT. As protein: CASSPITPVGTAPGGSPLHF.

The V call is TRBV6-5, the J call TRBJ2-3; D possibly corresponds to TRBD2 (6 bases). Per the germline V gene, CDR1 is MNHEY and CDR2 is SVGAGI. The CDR3 is made up of 13 amino acids. V was shortened by 8 bases and J by 6 bases, with 15 bases between the two germline ends. The CDR3 DNA sequence: TGTGCCAGCCTAGGGTGGCGGGGTGATACGCAGTATTTT. This translates into CASLGWRGDTQYF.

The chain employs TRBV9 and TRBJ2-1, with D perhaps TRBD2 (6 bases). CDR3 length: 14 amino acids. Deletions cut 2 bases from V and 7 bases from J, with 13 bases between. CDR1 and CDR2 from the germline V gene are SGDLS and YYNGEE. The CDR3 coding sequence is TGTGCCAGCAGCGTCTATTGGGACTCGAATGAGCAGTTCTTC. Translated: CASSVYWDSNEQFF.

This chain links TRBV5-5 with TRBJ2-6; D is possibly TRBD1 or TRBD2 (5 bases each). CDR1 SGHKS and CDR2 YYEKEE come from the germline V gene (reference sequence). Between the trimmed V and J ends, which lost 2 bases and 1 base, there was a span of 13 bases. The CDR3 consists of 17 residues. The CDR3 spells CASSFMGVVSGANVLTF. The CDR3 coding sequence is TGTGCCAGCAGCTTTATGGGGGTTGTTTCTGGGGCCAACGTCCTGACTTTC. The complete variable domain, with remaining parts taken from reference TRBV5-5 and TRBJ2-6, reads DAGVTQSPTHLIKTRGQQVTLRCSPISGHKSVSWYQQVLGQGPQFIFQYYEKEERGRGNFPDRFSARQFPNYSSELNVNALLLGDSALYLCASSFMGVVSGANVLTFGAGSRLTVL.

The rearrangement uses TRBV29-1 and TRBJ2-2, with D perhaps matching TRBD1 or TRBD2 (5 bases each). The V gene lost 4 bases and the J gene lost 6 bases, with 15 bases spanning the gap. Germline CDR1 and CDR2: SQVTM and ANQGSEA. CDR3 length equals 14 residues. DNA for the CDR3: TGCAGCGTTGGTCGGGGCAGGAAGGCCGGGGAGCTGTTTTTT. Amino acids: CSVGRGRKAGELFF.

V is TRBV6-1 and J is TRBJ1-5; D is possibly TRBD1 (6 bases). Between the trimmed V and J ends, which lost 3 bases and 6 bases, there was a span of 12 bases. The CDR3 is made up of 14 amino acids. Germline CDR1 is MNHNS and CDR2 is SASEGT. The CDR3 nucleotides are TGTGCCAGCAGTGATAGGGGGAGAGGTCAGCCCCAGCATTTT. Amino acids: CASSDRGRGQPQHF.

The chain recombines TRBV27 with TRBJ2-6, with a tentative D call TRBD2 (5 bases). The CDR3 covers 15 residues. In germline, CDR1 is MNHEY, CDR2 SMNVEV (reference sequence). The V gene lost 7 bases and the J gene lost 0 bases, with 10 bases spanning the gap. This CDR3 is CASTYGISGANVLTF. Here the CDR3 DNA reads TGTGCCAGCACCTACGGGATCTCTGGGGCCAACGTCCTGACTTTC. Looking up the rest from reference TRBV27 and TRBJ2-6 gives the full variable domain: EAQVTQNPRYLITVTGKKLTVTCSQNMNHEYMSWYRQDPGLGLRQIYYSMNVEVTDKGDVPEGYKVSRKEKRNFPLILESPSPNQTSLYFCASTYGISGANVLTFGAGSRLTVL.